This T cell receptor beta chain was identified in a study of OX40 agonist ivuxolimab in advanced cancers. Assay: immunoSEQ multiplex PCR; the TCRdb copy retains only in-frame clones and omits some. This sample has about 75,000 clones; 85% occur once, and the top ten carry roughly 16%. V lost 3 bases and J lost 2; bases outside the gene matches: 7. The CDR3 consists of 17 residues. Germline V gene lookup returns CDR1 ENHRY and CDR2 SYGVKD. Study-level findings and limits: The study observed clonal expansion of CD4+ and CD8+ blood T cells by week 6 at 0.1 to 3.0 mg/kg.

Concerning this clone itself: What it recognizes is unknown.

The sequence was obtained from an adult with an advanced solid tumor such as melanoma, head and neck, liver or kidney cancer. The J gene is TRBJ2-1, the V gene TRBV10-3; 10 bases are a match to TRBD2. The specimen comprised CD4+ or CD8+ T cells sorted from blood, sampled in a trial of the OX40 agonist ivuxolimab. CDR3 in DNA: TGTGCCATCAGTGAATCTAGCGGGAGAGGCCCCTACAATGAGCAGTTCTTC. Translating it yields CAISESSGRGPYNEQFF.